This T cell receptor beta chain originates from a study of T cell responses to AZD1222 COVID-19 vaccine. Study-level results: Compared with day 0, the breadth and depth of the Spike-specific TCR repertoire rose significantly after two doses of AZD1222. A mostly white British donor set with more females was recruited, and clonal diversity was possibly underestimated.

The table came from immunoSEQ multiplex PCR; TCRdb's copy has only in-frame clones and leaves some out. The sample has 65,000 to 80,000 clones; around nine tenths are singletons. Germline V gene data show CDR1 as LNHNV and CDR2 as YYDKDF (reference sequence). This CDR3 spans 15 amino acids. The V end was cut by 4 bases, the J end by 1 base, with 14 bases between. About this clone itself: The antigen is undetermined.

This rearrangement joins TRBV15 to TRBJ2-7, with D unclear. The sequences come from peripheral blood, collected 28 days after the second dose of the MenACWY control vaccine. This receptor was obtained from an adult who received the MenACWY meningococcal vaccine as a control. CDR3 protein: CATSTGRTDSYEQYF. The CDR3 nucleotides read TGTGCCACCAGCACAGGACGGACGGATTCCTACGAGCAGTACTTC. The full variable domain, with the rest looked up from reference TRBV15 and TRBJ2-7, is DAMVIQNPRYQVTQFGKPVTLSCSQTLNHNVMYWYQQKSSQAPKLLFHYYDKDFNNEADTPDNFQSRRPNTSFCFLDIRSPGLGDTAMYLCATSTGRTDSYEQYFGPGTRLTVT.